This T cell receptor (beta chain) was observed in a study of cytomegalovirus exposure and HLA in healthy donors. General observations from the study: Later analysis showed most CMV-associated TCR beta chains appearing HLA-restricted. Most sequenced TCRs were rare (though some public TCRs occurred in many donors). Productive rates of about 90% or about 30% were seen for most TCR beta V segments in an earlier analysis. Sequencing had likely introduced a cluster of highly shared sequence variants as an artifact.

PCR involved 60 Vbeta and 13 Jbeta primers. Sequencing was performed with immunoSEQ multiplex PCR; in TCRdb, only in-frame clones are kept and a portion is missing. This repertoire shows 100,000 to 150,000 clones, approximately 77% found once; its top ten account for about 1.8%. Of note for this clone: Its specificity is unknown.

V lost 5 bases and J 0 bases, leaving 13 bases between the germline ends. CDR3 length: 15 residues. CDR1 is SNHLY and CDR2 is FYNNEI in the germline V gene. The source is a man between 18 and 29 years old in good health and CMV-seronegative. J is TRBJ1-2 and V is TRBV2, with a weak D call TRBD1 (6 bases). The sequencing sample was made of PBMCs. CDR3 sequence (DNA): TGTGCCAGCAGTCACCTCAGGGGATCTAACTATGGCTACACCTTC. Protein sequence: CASSHLRGSNYGYTF.